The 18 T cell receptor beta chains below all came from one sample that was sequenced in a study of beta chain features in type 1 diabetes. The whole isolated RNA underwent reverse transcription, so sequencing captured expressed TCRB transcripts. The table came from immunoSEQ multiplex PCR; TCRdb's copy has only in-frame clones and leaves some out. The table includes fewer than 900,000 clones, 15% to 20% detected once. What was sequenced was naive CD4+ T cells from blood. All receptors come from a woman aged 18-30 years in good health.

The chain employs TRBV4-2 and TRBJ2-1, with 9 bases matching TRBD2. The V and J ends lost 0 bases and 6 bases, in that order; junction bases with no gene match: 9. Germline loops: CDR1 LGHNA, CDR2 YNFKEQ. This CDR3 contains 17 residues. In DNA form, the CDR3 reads TGTGCCAGCAGCCAAGATCCGAGCTCAGCGGGGGGCAATGAGCAGTTCTTC. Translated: CASSQDPSSAGGNEQFF.

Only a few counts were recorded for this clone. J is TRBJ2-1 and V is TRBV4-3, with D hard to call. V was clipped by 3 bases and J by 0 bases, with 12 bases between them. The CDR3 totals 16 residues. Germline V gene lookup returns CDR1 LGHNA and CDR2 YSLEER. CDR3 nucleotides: TGCGCCAGCAGCCAGGAGACTCCTAACTCCTACAATGAGCAGTTCTTC. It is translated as CASSQETPNSYNEQFF.

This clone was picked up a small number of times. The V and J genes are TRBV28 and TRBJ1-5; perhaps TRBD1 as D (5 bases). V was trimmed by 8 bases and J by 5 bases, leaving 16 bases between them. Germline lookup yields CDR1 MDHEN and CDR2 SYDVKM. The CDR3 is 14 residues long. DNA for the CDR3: TGTGCCAGCTGGGGAGGAGGGGTCGATCAGCCCCAGCATTTT. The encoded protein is CASWGGGVDQPQHF.

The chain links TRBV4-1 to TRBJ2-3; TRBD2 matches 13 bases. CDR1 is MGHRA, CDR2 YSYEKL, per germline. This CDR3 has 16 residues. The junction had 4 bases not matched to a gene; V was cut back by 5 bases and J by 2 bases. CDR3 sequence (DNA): TGCGCCAGCAGCAAGGGGACTAGCGGGATCACAGATACGCAGTATTTT. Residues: CASSKGTSGITDTQYF.

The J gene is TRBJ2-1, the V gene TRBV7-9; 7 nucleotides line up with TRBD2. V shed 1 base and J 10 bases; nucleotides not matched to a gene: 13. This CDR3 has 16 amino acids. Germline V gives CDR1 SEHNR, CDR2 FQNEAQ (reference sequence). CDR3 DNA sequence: TGTGCCAGCAGCTTAGGGGCGGGTAGCGGGCGCTTAGAGCAGTTCTTC. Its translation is CASSLGAGSGRLEQFF.

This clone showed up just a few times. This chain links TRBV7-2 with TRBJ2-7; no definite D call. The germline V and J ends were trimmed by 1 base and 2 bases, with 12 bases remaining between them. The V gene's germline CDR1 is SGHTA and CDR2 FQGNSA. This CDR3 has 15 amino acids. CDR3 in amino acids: CASSLGSVLAYEQYF. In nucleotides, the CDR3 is TGTGCCAGCAGCTTAGGGTCAGTCTTAGCCTACGAGCAGTACTTC.

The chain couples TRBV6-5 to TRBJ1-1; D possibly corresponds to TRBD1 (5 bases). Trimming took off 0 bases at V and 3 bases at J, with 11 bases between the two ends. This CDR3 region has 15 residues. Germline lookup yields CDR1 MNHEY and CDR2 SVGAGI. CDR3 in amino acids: CASSYSMRGHTEAFF. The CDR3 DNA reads TGTGCCAGCAGTTACTCCATGCGGGGACACACTGAAGCTTTCTTT.

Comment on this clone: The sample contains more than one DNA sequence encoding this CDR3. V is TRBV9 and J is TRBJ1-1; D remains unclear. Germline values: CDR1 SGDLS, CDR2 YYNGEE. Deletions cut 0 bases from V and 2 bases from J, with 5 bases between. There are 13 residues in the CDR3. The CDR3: CASSVAGNTEAFF. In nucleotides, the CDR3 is TGTGCCAGCAGCGTAGCTGGCAACACTGAAGCTTTCTTT.

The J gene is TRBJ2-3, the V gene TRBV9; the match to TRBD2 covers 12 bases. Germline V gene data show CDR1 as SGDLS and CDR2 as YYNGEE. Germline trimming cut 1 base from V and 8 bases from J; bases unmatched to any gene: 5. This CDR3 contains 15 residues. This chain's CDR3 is CASSVLATSGSTQYF. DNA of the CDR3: TGTGCCAGCAGCGTACTGGCGACTAGCGGGAGTACGCAGTATTTT.

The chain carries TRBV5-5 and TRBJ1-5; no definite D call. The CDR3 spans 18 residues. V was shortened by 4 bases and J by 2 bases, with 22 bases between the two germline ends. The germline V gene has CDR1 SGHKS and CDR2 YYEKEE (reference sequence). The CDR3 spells CASSKPTLAGGRNQPQHF. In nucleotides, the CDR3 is TGTGCCAGCAGCAAGCCGACCCTAGCGGGAGGGCGCAATCAGCCCCAGCATTTT. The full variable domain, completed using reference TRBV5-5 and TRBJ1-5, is DAGVTQSPTHLIKTRGQQVTLRCSPISGHKSVSWYQQVLGQGPQFIFQYYEKEERGRGNFPDRFSARQFPNYSSELNVNALLLGDSALYLCASSKPTLAGGRNQPQHFGDGTRLSIL.

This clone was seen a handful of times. DNA for the CDR3: TGTGCCAGCACCCTCGGGGGCAAGGATACTAATGAAAAACTGTTTTTT. Amino acids: CASTLGGKDTNEKLFF. The rearrangement joins TRBV25-1 to TRBJ1-4; D may be TRBD1 (6 bases). This CDR3 contains 16 residues. Trimming pared 7 bases from V and 2 bases from J, leaving 17 bases between. CDR1 MGHDK and CDR2 SYGVNS come from the germline V gene. Full variable domain (remainder filled in from reference TRBV25-1 and TRBJ1-4): EADIYQTPRYLVIGTGKKITLECSQTMGHDKMYWYQQDPGMELHLIHYSYGVNSTEKGDLSSESTVSRIRTEHFPLTLESARPSHTSQYLCASTLGGKDTNEKLFFGSGTQLSVL.

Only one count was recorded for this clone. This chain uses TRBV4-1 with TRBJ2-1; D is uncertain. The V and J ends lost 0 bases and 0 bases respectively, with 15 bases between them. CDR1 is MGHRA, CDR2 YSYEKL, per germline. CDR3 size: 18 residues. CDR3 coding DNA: TGCGCCAGCAGCCAAGAATTGTGGGCGAAGAGCTCCTACAATGAGCAGTTCTTC. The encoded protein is CASSQELWAKSSYNEQFF.

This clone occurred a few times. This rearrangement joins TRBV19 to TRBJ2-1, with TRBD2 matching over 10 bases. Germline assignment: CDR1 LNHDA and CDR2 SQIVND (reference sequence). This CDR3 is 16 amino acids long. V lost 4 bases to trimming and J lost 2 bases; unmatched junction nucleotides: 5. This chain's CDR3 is CASSKASGSPYNEQFF. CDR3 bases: TGTGCCAGTAGTAAGGCTAGCGGGAGTCCCTACAATGAGCAGTTCTTC.

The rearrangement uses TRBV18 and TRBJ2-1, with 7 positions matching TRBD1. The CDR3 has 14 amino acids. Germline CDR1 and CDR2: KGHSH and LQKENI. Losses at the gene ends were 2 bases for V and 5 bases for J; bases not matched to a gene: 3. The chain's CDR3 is CASSPNRGNNEQFF. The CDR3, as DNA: TGTGCCAGCTCACCAAACAGGGGAAACAATGAGCAGTTCTTC.

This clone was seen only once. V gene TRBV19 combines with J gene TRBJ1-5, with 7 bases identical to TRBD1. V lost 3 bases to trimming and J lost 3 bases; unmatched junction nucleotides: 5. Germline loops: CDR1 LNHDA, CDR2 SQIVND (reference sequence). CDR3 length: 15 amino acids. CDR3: CASSMGQTYNQPQHF. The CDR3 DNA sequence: TGTGCCAGTAGTATGGGACAGACATACAATCAGCCCCAGCATTTT.

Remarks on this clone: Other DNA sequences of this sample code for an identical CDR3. This CDR3 reads CASSPSQETQYF. CDR3 bases: TGTGCCAGCTCACCGTCACAAGAGACCCAGTACTTC. The chain carries TRBV18 and TRBJ2-5; no firm D call. V lost 3 bases, J lost 2 bases, and 4 bases lay in between. This CDR3 comprises 12 residues. Looked up from germline, CDR1 is KGHSH and CDR2 is LQKENI.

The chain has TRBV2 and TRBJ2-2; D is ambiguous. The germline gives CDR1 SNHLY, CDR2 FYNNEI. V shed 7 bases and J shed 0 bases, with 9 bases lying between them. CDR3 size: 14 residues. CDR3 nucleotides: TGTGCCAGCAAGGTAGAAACGAACACCGGGGAGCTGTTTTTT. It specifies CASKVETNTGELFF.

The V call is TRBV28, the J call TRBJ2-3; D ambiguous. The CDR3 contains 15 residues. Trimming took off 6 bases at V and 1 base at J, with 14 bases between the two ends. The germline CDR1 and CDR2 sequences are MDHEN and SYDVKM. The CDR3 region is CASSYPPWGTDTQYF. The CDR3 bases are TGTGCCAGCAGCTACCCACCCTGGGGCACAGATACGCAGTATTTT.